The 16 T cell receptor beta chains reported below all come from one sample, sequenced in a study of CD4 T cells in relation to SARS-CoV-2 and coronaviruses. Here immunoSEQ multiplex PCR was the method, and the copy in TCRdb shows in-frame clones only, minus some. The sample lists 20,000 to 25,000 clones, about 73% occurring once. CD4+ T cells from unexposed donors were obtained before the COVID-19 pandemic (2011-2018). After 10 to 11 days of culture, CD4+ T cells were isolated. These TCRs' antigens remain unknown. The material sequenced was CD4+ T cells from PBMCs, cultured in vitro. The receptor source for this set is a human donor in good health.

The chain is built from TRBV9 and TRBJ2-1; 7 bases align to TRBD2. V lost 3 bases to trimming and J lost 0 bases; unmatched junction nucleotides: 3. CDR3 length: 15 residues. Germline CDR1 is SGDLS and CDR2 is YYNGEE. Here the CDR3 reads CASSEREGSYNEQFF. Written as DNA, the CDR3 is TGTGCCAGCAGCGAAAGGGAGGGCTCCTACAATGAGCAGTTCTTC.

The chain joins TRBV13 to TRBJ2-7; a weak D match, TRBD2 (6 bases). Trimming left V 5 bases short and J 4 bases short, with 9 bases between. The germline V gene has CDR1 PRHDT and CDR2 FYEKMQ (reference sequence). The CDR3 is 12 amino acids. The CDR3 loop reads CASSPGGYEQYF. DNA of the CDR3: TGTGCCAGCAGCCCTGGGGGGTACGAGCAGTACTTC. Full variable domain (remainder filled in from reference TRBV13 and TRBJ2-7): AAGVIQSPRHLIKEKRETATLKCYPIPRHDTVYWYQQGPGQDPQFLISFYEKMQSDKGSIPDRFSAQQFSDYHSELNMSSLELGDSALYFCASSPGGYEQYFGPGTRLTVT.

The rearrangement joins TRBV6-1 to TRBJ2-7; D gene uncertain. There are 13 residues in the CDR3. Germline CDR1 is MNHNS and CDR2 is SASEGT. V was trimmed by 0 bases and J by 6 bases, leaving 9 bases between them. In nucleotides, the CDR3 is TGTGCCAGCAGTGAAGCGCTAGGGTTCGAGCAGTACTTC. Residues: CASSEALGFEQYF.

The J gene is TRBJ2-1, the V gene TRBV3-1 (or the pseudogene TRBV3-2); perhaps TRBD2 as D (6 bases). V shed 4 bases and J shed 7 bases, with 14 bases lying between them. Germline values: CDR1 LGHDT, CDR2 YNNKEL (reference sequence). The CDR3 has 14 residues. The CDR3 DNA sequence: TGTGCCAGCAGCCCCCCGGGACTCCAAAATGAGCAGTTCTTC. Encoded protein: CASSPPGLQNEQFF.

This clone was recorded once. This sequence joins TRBV4-1 and TRBJ1-4, with 7 bases matching TRBD1. Trimming at V came to 0 bases and at J to 6 bases, leaving 4 bases not matched to a gene. This CDR3 is built from 15 residues. Germline lookup yields CDR1 MGHRA and CDR2 YSYEKL. CDR3 nucleotide sequence: TGCGCCAGCAGCCAAGAAGGGGGCGGGGATGAAAAACTGTTTTTT. It translates to CASSQEGGGDEKLFF.

The chain combines TRBV19 with TRBJ2-3; D call uncertain. Between the trimmed V and J ends, which lost 5 bases and 7 bases, there was a span of 13 bases. CDR1 LNHDA and CDR2 SQIVND come from the germline V gene (reference sequence). This CDR3 comprises 13 residues. The CDR3 coding sequence is TGTGCCAGTAGTCCAACCAGTGCGTATACGCAGTATTTT. Protein sequence: CASSPTSAYTQYF.

This clone was recorded only once. The chain uses TRBV12-3 or TRBV12-4 and TRBJ2-2; possible D gene TRBD1, 5 bases. V was trimmed by 7 bases and J by 9 bases, leaving 15 bases between them. The CDR3 is 13 amino acids. This CDR3 is CASTLNWGRELFF. Here the CDR3 DNA reads TGTGCCAGCACCCTAAATTGGGGCAGGGAGCTGTTTTTT.

The chain couples TRBV7-9 to TRBJ2-1, with TRBD2 matching 8 bases. The CDR3 extends over 15 amino acids. The V and J ends lost 5 bases and 8 bases, in that order; junction bases with no gene match: 11. Per germline, CDR1 SEHNR and CDR2 FQNEAQ (reference sequence). CDR3 coding DNA: TGTGCCAGCAGCCCACGACGGGGGGGGGTTGATGAGCAGTTCTTC. It translates to CASSPRRGGVDEQFF.

The rearrangement joins TRBV5-1 to TRBJ1-4, with D uncertain. The germline gives CDR1 SGHRS, CDR2 YFSETQ. Deletions cut 4 bases from V and 0 bases from J, with 7 bases between. The CDR3 covers 14 residues. In nucleotides, the CDR3 is TGCGCCAGCAGCCACACCTCAACTAATGAAAAACTGTTTTTT. This gives the protein CASSHTSTNEKLFF.

This sequence joins TRBV6-6 and TRBJ1-2, with D unclear. V lost 6 bases to trimming and J lost 7 bases, with 18 bases between them. CDR1 and CDR2 from the germline V gene are MNHNY and SVGAGI (reference sequence). This CDR3 is 14 amino acids long. The CDR3 spells CASSLEGPVSGYTF. In DNA, the CDR3 is TGTGCCAGCAGCCTAGAAGGGCCGGTTAGTGGCTACACCTTC.

The gene calls are TRBV30 and TRBJ1-5, with D perhaps TRBD1 (5 bases). The V gene lost 0 bases and the J gene lost 11 bases, with 14 bases spanning the gap. Germline V gene lookup returns CDR1 GTSNPN and CDR2 SVGIG (reference sequence). This CDR3 region has 13 residues. In DNA, the CDR3 is TGTGCCTGGAGTGTGGAAGAGGGGCGGTCCCAGCATTTT. As protein: CAWSVEEGRSQHF.

The rearrangement joins TRBV5-1 to TRBJ2-5, with 9 positions matching TRBD1. The CDR3 is 16 amino acids. After removal of 3 bases from V and 5 bases from J, the junction contained 11 bases not matched to a gene. CDR1 is SGHRS, CDR2 YFSETQ, per germline. As DNA, the CDR3 is TGCGCCAGCAGCTGGGAACCGGGACAGGGCTCGGAGACCCAGTACTTC. Translated, it gives CASSWEPGQGSETQYF.

The gene calls are TRBV7-2 and TRBJ2-7; D is ambiguous. Trimming removed 5 bases at V and 6 bases at J, with 17 bases between. CDR1 is SGHTA and CDR2 is FQGNSA in the germline V gene. The CDR3 is made up of 14 amino acids. The CDR3 loop is CASSPRGRAAEQYF. CDR3 nucleotides: TGTGCCAGCAGCCCCCGAGGAAGAGCCGCCGAGCAGTACTTC. The full variable domain, its missing parts supplied by reference TRBV7-2 and TRBJ2-7, is GAGVSQSPSNKVTEKGKDVELRCDPISGHTALYWYRQSLGQGLEFLIYFQGNSAPDKSGLPSDRFSAERTGGSVSTLTIQRTQQEDSAVYLCASSPRGRAAEQYFGPGTRLTVT.

This rearrangement joins TRBV5-4 to TRBJ2-3; perhaps TRBD1 as D (6 bases). The V end was cut by 4 bases, the J end by 7 bases, with 16 bases between. CDR1 and CDR2 from the germline V gene are SGHNT and YYREEE (reference sequence). This CDR3 contains 14 residues. The CDR3, as DNA: TGTGCCAGCAGCCGGGAACAGGGCGTGTATACGCAGTATTTT. Amino acid sequence: CASSREQGVYTQYF.

J is TRBJ1-6 and V is TRBV6-6, with TRBD1 identical over 9 bases. The CDR3 covers 13 residues. Germline loops: CDR1 MNHNY, CDR2 SVGAGI (reference sequence). V was pared by 5 bases and J by 10 bases, with 3 bases of the junction left unmatched. The CDR3 protein is CASSTGQGSPLHF. CDR3 DNA: TGTGCCAGCAGTACGGGACAGGGCTCACCCCTCCACTTT.

The table lists this clone with a count of one. This chain joins TRBV6-2 or TRBV6-3 and TRBJ1-5; 8 nucleotides align to TRBD1. The CDR3 covers 17 residues. CDR1 is MNHEY and CDR2 is SVGEGT in the germline V gene. Trimming took 4 bases from V and 0 from J; bases not matched to a gene: 8. The CDR3 loop reads CASSSRRQGTSNQPQHF. DNA of the CDR3: TGTGCCAGCAGTTCCCGTCGACAGGGGACTAGCAATCAGCCCCAGCATTTT.